Following are 3 T cell receptor beta chains from one sample sequenced in a study of cytomegalovirus exposure and HLA in healthy donors. Researchers ran the PCR with 60 Vbeta and 13 Jbeta primers. TCRdb's copy holds only in-frame clones and misses some; the assay was immunoSEQ multiplex PCR. Of roughly 120,000 clones listed, approximately 69% are singletons. The specimen was PBMCs. The receptors stem from a woman between 50 and 59 years old in good health and CMV-seropositive.

This rearrangement joins TRBV13 to TRBJ2-1; D might be TRBD1 (6 bases). Trimming left V 3 bases short and J 6 bases short, with 24 bases between. The CDR3 runs to 18 residues. The V gene's germline CDR1 is PRHDT and CDR2 FYEKMQ (reference sequence). The CDR3 spells CASSFQRGMARDGNEQFF. The CDR3 nucleotides read TGTGCCAGCAGCTTTCAAAGGGGGATGGCACGGGACGGCAATGAGCAGTTCTTC.

This clone appeared once. The chain carries TRBV10-3 and TRBJ1-1, with unresolved D. Per the germline V gene, CDR1 is ENHRY and CDR2 is SYGVKD. V was trimmed by 3 bases and J by 4 bases, leaving 9 bases between them. The CDR3 contains 13 residues. CDR3 residues: CAISESGFTEAFF. The CDR3 coding sequence is TGTGCCATCAGTGAATCCGGGTTCACTGAAGCTTTCTTT.

V and J are TRBV18 and TRBJ2-7, with 7 bases lining up with TRBD1. J lost 3 bases, V lost 4 bases, and 6 bases had no gene match. The CDR3 is made up of 14 amino acids. Looked up from germline, CDR1 is KGHSH and CDR2 is LQKENI. The CDR3 sequence is CASSHWDRSYEQYF. The CDR3 DNA sequence: TGTGCCAGCTCACATTGGGACAGAAGCTACGAGCAGTACTTC.